This entry lists 26 T cell receptor beta chains sequenced from one sample in a study of control samples from healthy donors and cancer patients. Here immunoSEQ multiplex PCR was the method, and the copy in TCRdb shows in-frame clones only, minus some. The table has about 100,000 clones, roughly 84% seen once. Sequenced material: blood. The receptors originated from a woman aged 45-65 years in good health.

The chain employs TRBV2 and TRBJ2-2; D is undetermined. CDR1 and CDR2 from the germline V gene are SNHLY and FYNNEI. The CDR3 loop spans 14 amino acids. Trimming removed 4 bases at V and 3 bases at J, with 9 bases between. This CDR3 is CASSANSYTGELFF. CDR3 nucleotides: TGTGCCAGCAGTGCAAACTCCTACACCGGGGAGCTGTTTTTT. Drawing the rest from reference TRBV2 and TRBJ2-2, the complete variable domain is EPEVTQTPSHQVTQMGQEVILRCVPISNHLYFYWYRQILGQKVEFLVSFYNNEISEKSEIFDDQFSVERPDGSNFTLKIRSTKLEDSAMYFCASSANSYTGELFFGEGSRLTVL.

CDR3 sequence: CASSVRIYTGELFF. CDR3 sequence (DNA): TGTGCCAGCAGCGTGAGGATCTACACCGGGGAGCTGTTTTTT. J is TRBJ2-2 and V is TRBV9; D is ambiguous. Trimming cost V 2 bases and J 3 bases, with 8 bases left between them. Germline V lookup: CDR1 SGDLS, CDR2 YYNGEE. The CDR3 has 14 residues.

V gene TRBV4-1 combines with J gene TRBJ2-3; 7 positions agree with TRBD2. The CDR3 is 13 amino acids. CDR1 MGHRA and CDR2 YSYEKL come from the germline V gene. V lost 1 base and J lost 14; bases outside the gene matches: 9. CDR3 sequence reads: CASSQVGSGRLYF. Here the CDR3 DNA reads TGCGCCAGCAGCCAAGTTGGTAGCGGGCGTCTGTATTTT.

V gene TRBV5-4 combines with J gene TRBJ1-2; no reliable D call. Looked up from germline, CDR1 is SGHNT and CDR2 is YYREEE (reference sequence). CDR3 length equals 12 residues. V was cut by 1 base and J by 5 bases, with 6 bases left in between. CDR3 amino acids: CASSLRSYGYTF. CDR3 nucleotide sequence: TGTGCCAGCAGCTTGCGCAGTTATGGCTACACCTTC.

A remark on this clone: The sample carries other DNA sequences with the same CDR3. The chain joins TRBV7-3 to TRBJ1-1; D remains ambiguous. Looked up from germline, CDR1 is SGHTA and CDR2 is FQGTGA. CDR3 length equals 13 residues. The V and J ends lost 2 bases and 5 bases respectively, with 9 bases between them. CDR3 sequence (DNA): TGTGCCAGCAGCTTAGGCTCGGGGACTGAAGCTTTCTTT. The encoded protein is CASSLGSGTEAFF. The whole variable domain, filled in from reference TRBV7-3 and TRBJ1-1, reads GAGVSQTPSNKVTEKGKYVELRCDPISGHTALYWYRQSLGQGPEFLIYFQGTGAADDSGLPNDRFFAVRPEGSVSTLKIQRTERGDSAVYLCASSLGSGTEAFFGQGTRLTVV.

The chain employs TRBV4-2 and TRBJ1-6; D call uncertain. Germline V CDR1 and CDR2: LGHNA, YNFKEQ. There are 15 residues in the CDR3. V was cut by 0 bases and J by 6 bases, with 9 bases left in between. The CDR3 bases are TGTGCCAGCAGCCAAGAGGACGGCTTTAATTCACCCCTCCACTTT. Protein: CASSQEDGFNSPLHF.

The V call is TRBV12-3 or TRBV12-4, the J call TRBJ2-3; D possibly corresponds to TRBD1 (6 bases). The CDR3 is 11 residues long. Trimming removed 6 bases at V and 8 bases at J, with 9 bases between. The CDR3: CASSPGATQYF. As DNA, the CDR3 is TGTGCCAGCAGCCCAGGGGCTACGCAGTATTTT.

This CDR3 reads CASSQDQYNRDRSPLHF. The CDR3 coding sequence is TGCGCCAGCAGCCAAGACCAATACAACAGGGATCGTTCACCCCTCCACTTT. The chain combines TRBV4-3 with TRBJ1-6; tentative D call: TRBD1 (6 bases). CDR1 is LGHNA and CDR2 is YSLEER in the germline V gene. V was shortened by 0 bases and J by 9 bases, with 18 bases between the two germline ends. This CDR3 has 17 amino acids.

The chain links TRBV29-1 to TRBJ2-7; 11 nucleotides agree with TRBD1. Germline values: CDR1 SQVTM, CDR2 ANQGSEA. J gave up 8 bases and V 6 bases, and 12 bases lay outside the gene matches. This CDR3 has 14 residues. In DNA form, the CDR3 reads TGCAGCGTCCAAATCCCCGGGACAGGGGGGAAGCAGTACGTC. Its translation: CSVQIPGTGGKQYV.

This rearrangement joins TRBV27 to TRBJ1-1, with no clear D. The length of the CDR3 is 14 residues. The V end lost 6 bases, the J end lost 1 base, and 12 bases lay between the germline ends. Per the germline V gene, CDR1 is MNHEY and CDR2 is SMNVEV (reference sequence). CDR3 in DNA: TGTGCCAGCAGACGAGAACGGACGAACACTGAAGCTTTCTTT. Protein: CASRRERTNTEAFF.

The chain couples TRBV30 to TRBJ1-5; D might be TRBD1 (6 bases). Germline CDR1 reads GTSNPN; CDR2 reads SVGIG (reference sequence). Trimming left V 7 bases short and J 6 bases short, with 19 bases between. The CDR3 contains 14 residues. The DNA for the CDR3 is TGTGCCTATGCAGGGGACCCTCGAGGTCAGCCCCAGCATTTT. Encoded protein: CAYAGDPRGQPQHF.

This clone has a single count. This chain links TRBV18 with TRBJ1-2; 9 bases agree with TRBD1. The CDR3 is 14 residues long. Germline assignment: CDR1 KGHSH and CDR2 LQKENI. With 6 bases clipped from V and 7 bases from J, the junction kept 9 bases outside the gene matches. This CDR3 is CASSMGQGTSGYTF. The CDR3 DNA reads TGTGCCAGCTCGATGGGACAGGGTACGAGTGGCTACACCTTC. The full variable domain, its missing parts supplied by reference TRBV18 and TRBJ1-2, is NAGVMQNPRHLVRRRGQEARLRCSPMKGHSHVYWYRQLPEEGLKFMVYLQKENIIDESGMPKERFSAEFPKEGPSILRIQQVVRGDSAAYFCASSMGQGTSGYTFGSGTRLTVV.

The CDR3 spells CASRGDSSYEQYF. The CDR3 DNA sequence: TGCGCCAGCAGGGGGGACAGCTCCTACGAGCAGTACTTC. The rearrangement links TRBV10-2 to TRBJ2-7, with 7 bases lining up with TRBD1. Germline-derived CDR1 and CDR2 are WSHSY and SAAADI. The V segment lost 6 bases and the J segment 0 bases; nucleotides outside the gene matches: 2. The CDR3 has 13 amino acids.

This clone was counted a few times. The chain uses TRBV6-5 and TRBJ1-5; D unresolved. The V gene lost 5 bases and the J gene lost 0 bases, with 8 bases spanning the gap. The germline V gene has CDR1 MNHEY and CDR2 SVGAGI. The CDR3 is 14 amino acids. CDR3: CASSPGTSNQPQHF. CDR3 in DNA: TGTGCCAGCAGTCCCGGCACTAGCAATCAGCCCCAGCATTTT.

This clone was seen a single time. CDR3 sequence: CASSLGLAPDTQYF. The CDR3 DNA sequence: TGTGCCAGCTCACTGGGACTAGCGCCAGATACGCAGTATTTT. The chain combines TRBV18 with TRBJ2-3; 10 nucleotides agree with TRBD2. The CDR3 has 14 residues. Germline V gene data show CDR1 as KGHSH and CDR2 as LQKENI. Trimming took 4 bases from V and 4 from J; bases not matched to a gene: 2.

This rearrangement joins TRBV5-6 to TRBJ2-3; TRBD1 is a possible D gene (6 bases). Germline V CDR1 and CDR2: SGHDT, YYEEEE. This CDR3 has 16 amino acids. Trimming left V 3 bases short and J 2 bases short, with 16 bases between. The CDR3: CASSWEGQRTTDTQYF. CDR3 bases: TGTGCCAGCAGCTGGGAAGGACAGAGAACCACAGATACGCAGTATTTT.

The gene calls are TRBV24-1 and TRBJ2-2; TRBD1 aligns across 8 bases. This CDR3 is 15 amino acids long. Trimming removed 5 bases from V and 4 bases from J; junction bases left unmatched: 5. The germline gives CDR1 KGHDR, CDR2 SFDVKD. The chain's CDR3 is CATSASDRVTGELFF. For the CDR3, the DNA is TGTGCCACCAGTGCATCGGACAGGGTCACCGGGGAGCTGTTTTTT.

The rearrangement uses TRBV28 and TRBJ1-3, with unresolved D. This CDR3 is 17 amino acids long. Per the germline V gene, CDR1 is MDHEN and CDR2 is SYDVKM. Trimming removed 5 bases at V and 4 bases at J, with 21 bases between. CDR3 sequence: CASSVPLPLQTGNTIYF. Written as DNA, the CDR3 is TGTGCCAGCAGTGTCCCCCTACCCCTCCAGACGGGAAACACCATATATTTT.

The chain joins TRBV6-4 to TRBJ2-3, with unresolved D. Trimming shortened V by 4 bases and J by 2 bases, and 7 bases separated the two germline ends. The length of the CDR3 is 13 residues. Germline-derived CDR1 and CDR2 are MRHNA and SNTAGT. Here the CDR3 reads CASSADITDTQYF. The CDR3 DNA follows: TGTGCCAGCAGTGCAGACATCACAGATACGCAGTATTTT.

The J gene is TRBJ1-1, the V gene TRBV5-1; 9 bases are shared with TRBD1. CDR1 is SGHRS and CDR2 is YFSETQ in the germline V gene. This CDR3 is built from 15 residues. Germline trimming cut 4 bases from V and 3 bases from J; bases unmatched to any gene: 7. The CDR3 coding sequence is TGCGCCAGCAGCCTGTACAGACAGGGGGACACTGAAGCTTTCTTT. It encodes CASSLYRQGDTEAFF.

J is TRBJ2-5 and V is TRBV5-1; 8 bases line up with TRBD1. Per the germline V gene, CDR1 is SGHRS and CDR2 is YFSETQ. CDR3 size: 20 residues. J was trimmed by 0 bases and V by 0 bases; bases with no gene match: 16. In nucleotides, the CDR3 is TGCGCCAGCAGCTTGGGGCCCGTGGGACAGGTAGGACCTTACCAAGAGACCCAGTACTTC. Amino acid sequence: CASSLGPVGQVGPYQETQYF.

The rearrangement uses TRBV5-1 and TRBJ2-5; D remains unclear. V was pared by 0 bases and J by 5 bases, with 14 bases between. The germline V gene encodes CDR1 SGHRS and CDR2 YFSETQ. The CDR3 is made up of 15 amino acids. The CDR3 loop reads CASSLATSVWETQYF. In DNA form, the CDR3 reads TGCGCCAGCAGCTTGGCCACGTCAGTGTGGGAGACCCAGTACTTC.

The chain employs TRBV30 and TRBJ2-5, with 12 nucleotides matching TRBD1. The junction had 13 bases not matched to a gene; V was cut back by 3 bases and J by 5 bases. In germline, CDR1 is GTSNPN, CDR2 SVGIG (reference sequence). The CDR3 contains 17 residues. Here the CDR3 DNA reads TGTGCCTGGAGCGAAGGGGACAGGGGGCGCGGTTGGGAGACCCAGTACTTC. Residues: CAWSEGDRGRGWETQYF.

About this clone: The sample has other DNA sequences that encode this CDR3 too. The chain combines TRBV19 with TRBJ1-1; 8 bases align to TRBD1. V shed 2 bases and J 4 bases; nucleotides not matched to a gene: 0. Germline CDR1 LNHDA, CDR2 SQIVND (reference sequence). The CDR3 covers 13 residues. The CDR3 is CASSIQGATEAFF. Here the CDR3 DNA reads TGTGCCAGTAGTATACAGGGGGCCACTGAAGCTTTCTTT.

The chain recombines TRBV18 with TRBJ1-6, with unresolved D. Trimming left V 4 bases short and J 7 bases short, with 11 bases between. In germline, CDR1 is KGHSH, CDR2 LQKENI. The CDR3 has 14 residues. CDR3: CASSRDQENSPLHF. As DNA, the CDR3 is TGTGCCAGCTCACGAGATCAGGAAAATTCACCCCTCCACTTT.

V usage is TRBV10-3 and J usage is TRBJ2-7; weak D call: TRBD2 (6 bases). Germline values: CDR1 ENHRY, CDR2 SYGVKD. Trimming removed 7 bases from V and 2 bases from J, with 12 bases in between. The CDR3 covers 13 residues. This CDR3 is CAIKEGNTYEQYV. The CDR3 DNA sequence: TGTGCCATCAAGGAGGGTAACACCTACGAGCAGTACGTC.